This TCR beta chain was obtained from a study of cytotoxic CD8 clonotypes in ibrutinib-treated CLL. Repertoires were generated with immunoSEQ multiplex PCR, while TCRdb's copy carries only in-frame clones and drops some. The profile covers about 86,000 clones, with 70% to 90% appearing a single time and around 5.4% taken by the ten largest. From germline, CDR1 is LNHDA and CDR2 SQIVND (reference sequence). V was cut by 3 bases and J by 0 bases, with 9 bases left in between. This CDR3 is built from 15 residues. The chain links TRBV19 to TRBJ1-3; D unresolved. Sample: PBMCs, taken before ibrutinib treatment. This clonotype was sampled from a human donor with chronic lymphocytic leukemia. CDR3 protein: CASSIGDFSGNTIYF. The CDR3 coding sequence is TGTGCCAGTAGTATTGGGGATTTCTCTGGAAACACCATATATTTT.